Listed below are T cell receptor beta chains from one sample, sequenced in a study of shared clonotypes between healthy human individuals. Clones were sequenced by immunoSEQ multiplex PCR, and TCRdb holds only the in-frame ones, with some missing. The sample yields 2 million to 3 million clones, over 85% seen once. Specimen: naive CD4+ T cells sorted from blood. These receptors were obtained from a man younger than 35 in good health. Both conserved end residues are trimmed from each CDR3. A D gene is named only where the DNA matches it firmly. A clone size is listed for some rows: how often the clone was seen (once, few, many), or a class if it is expanded.

few	NA	TRBJ1-2	TRBV6-4	ATRGSYGYT
NA	NA	TRBJ1-5	TRBV7-8	ASSLEDSSNQPQH
NA	NA	TRBJ2-3	TRBV7-2	ASTSGDTQY
NA	NA	TRBJ1-2	TRBV28	ASSLSWAGYT
NA	NA	TRBJ1-3	TRBV6-5	ASSYSLDSGNTIY
NA	NA	TRBJ1-3	TRBV29-1	SVEVISGNTIY
NA	NA	TRBJ1-2	TRBV9	ASSVSGNYGYT
NA	NA	TRBJ2-1	TRBV5-1	ASSESGRPTTVEQF
NA	NA	TRBJ1-4	TRBV28	ASSVGGNEKLF
NA	TRBD1	TRBJ2-6	TRBV11-1	ASRLTGGAPGANVLT
once	TRBD1	TRBJ2-5	TRBV27	ASRQDRGQETQY
NA	NA	TRBJ2-3	TRBV18	ASSPTRGGTDTQY
NA	NA	TRBJ2-5	TRBV27	ASSSLGETQY
NA	NA	TRBJ1-1	TRBV4-1	ASSPLLAGKEAF
NA	NA	TRBJ2-7	TRBV20-1	SARLRYEQY
once	TRBD2	TRBJ2-1	TRBV25-1	ASSETHREGPGQF
NA	NA	TRBJ2-7	TRBV28	ASSLLGGQAVY
NA	NA	TRBJ1-2	TRBV6-4	ASSGPGGSGYT
NA	NA	TRBJ2-7	TRBV5-1	ASNDDSYEQY
NA	NA	TRBJ2-1	TRBV4-1	ASSRETNYNEQF
NA	TRBD2	TRBJ2-7	TRBV18	ASSPPNLGGTTYEQY
NA	TRBD2	TRBJ2-1	TRBV6-1	ASRRTSGPYNEQF
NA	NA	TRBJ1-5	TRBV6-1	ASRDGQTSNQPQH
NA	NA	TRBJ2-2	TRBV5-4	ATLPEPGRAAGELF
NA	TRBD1	TRBJ1-5	TRBV4-1	ASSLPDRRDQPQH
NA	NA	TRBJ2-1	TRBV28	FAGSTFHKGNEQF
few	NA	TRBJ2-1	TRBV5-1	ASSYGLNNEQF
NA	TRBD2	TRBJ2-7	TRBV11-2	ASSQEASGGRY
NA	NA	TRBJ2-1	TRBV5-5	ASSLVRGSSYNEQF
NA	NA	TRBJ1-2	TRBV2	ASSEEGSSYGYT
NA	NA	TRBJ1-1	TRBV6-5	ASSIRAGNTEAF
NA	NA	TRBJ2-1	TRBV4-3	ASSQEFYGSYNEQF
NA	TRBD1	TRBJ2-3	TRBV28	ASSPRDRRSDTQY
NA	NA	TRBJ1-1	TRBV25-1	ASSAQGWGTEAF
NA	TRBD1	TRBJ2-7	TRBV6-5	ASRRQGVKDEQY
NA	TRBD1	TRBJ2-7	TRBV6-6	ASSYRDRGSYEQY
NA	NA	TRBJ2-3	TRBV11-2	ASFSWRSGTDTQY
once	NA	TRBJ1-5	TRBV6-5	ASSSGSNSNQPQH
once	NA	TRBJ2-7	TRBV11-3	ASFSGPYEQY
NA	TRBD1	TRBJ2-7	TRBV19	ASRGTGQLGYEQY
NA	NA	TRBJ1-1	TRBV5-1	ASSLAYNTEAF